The 25 T cell receptor beta chains given below trace back to one sample, sequenced in a study of blood T cell repertoires in COVID-19 (TCRdb year 2020). To prepare the library, the immunoSEQ multiplex PCR assay was applied. TCRdb re-hosts the immuneACCESS table, in-frame sequences only. Its copies lack some clones; in the studies checked, an unresolved V gene accounts for under half of them, and the cause for the rest is not known. The sample table shows a few hundred thousand clones, and around 81% are seen once. 15% to 18% of the sample belongs to the ten largest clones. Source material: peripheral blood. These receptors were obtained from an older person with COVID-19, enrolled during active disease.

This clone was found once. This chain joins TRBV6-2 or TRBV6-3 and TRBJ2-1; TRBD2 agrees at 12 bases. The CDR3 covers 17 residues. With 5 bases clipped from V and 7 bases from J, the junction kept 12 bases outside the gene matches. Germline CDR1 MNHEY, CDR2 SVGEGT. CDR3 loop: CASSRPGLAGGINEQFF. For the CDR3, the DNA is TGTGCCAGCAGTCGGCCCGGCCTAGCGGGGGGGATTAATGAGCAGTTCTTC.

This clone was detected once. The chain uses TRBV5-1 and TRBJ1-2; a weak D match, TRBD1 (6 bases). Germline lookup yields CDR1 SGHRS and CDR2 YFSETQ. The CDR3 contains 17 residues. V was trimmed by 3 bases and J by 0 bases, leaving 18 bases between them. DNA for the CDR3: TGCGCCAGCAGCTCCATAACCCCAGGGGTAACTAACTATGGCTACACCTTC. Translation gives CASSSITPGVTNYGYTF.

The J gene is TRBJ2-3, the V gene TRBV9; the D gene is possibly TRBD2 (6 bases). The V end was cut by 0 bases, the J end by 2 bases, with 13 bases between. This CDR3 has 16 amino acids. From germline, CDR1 is SGDLS and CDR2 YYNGEE. Here the CDR3 DNA reads TGTGCCAGCAGCGTAGGATCCGGGGGACCCACAGATACGCAGTATTTT. Protein product: CASSVGSGGPTDTQYF.

The rearrangement uses TRBV19 and TRBJ1-1; TRBD1 aligns across 10 bases. CDR1 is LNHDA and CDR2 is SQIVND in the germline V gene (reference sequence). The CDR3 consists of 14 residues. With V trimmed by 7 bases and J by 5 bases, 7 bases remained unmatched. CDR3 region: CASMGQGLGTEAFF. Written as DNA, the CDR3 is TGTGCCAGTATGGGACAGGGGCTAGGAACTGAAGCTTTCTTT.

The V call is TRBV28, the J call TRBJ1-2; D gene uncertain. Germline V gene data show CDR1 as MDHEN and CDR2 as SYDVKM. The CDR3 consists of 14 residues. V dropped 7 bases and J dropped 4 bases, with 16 bases sitting between them. This CDR3 reads CASIPPGGSYGYTF. As DNA, the CDR3 is TGTGCCAGCATCCCTCCGGGCGGGAGCTATGGCTACACCTTC.

The rearrangement uses TRBV6-6 and TRBJ1-2, with a weak D call TRBD1 (5 bases). The CDR3 is 16 amino acids. The germline V and J ends were trimmed by 6 bases and 0 bases, with 17 bases remaining between them. Germline lookup yields CDR1 MNHNY and CDR2 SVGAGI (reference sequence). The CDR3 spells CASRLQDTAANYGYTF. CDR3 bases: TGTGCCAGCAGGCTACAGGATACCGCAGCTAACTATGGCTACACCTTC.

V usage is TRBV28 and J usage is TRBJ2-1; the match to TRBD2 covers 11 bases. The CDR3 runs to 18 residues. V lost 6 bases and J lost 4; bases outside the gene matches: 14. Germline values: CDR1 MDHEN, CDR2 SYDVKM. CDR3 region: CASSHPGLAVPGYNEQFF. In DNA, the CDR3 is TGTGCCAGCAGCCACCCGGGACTAGCGGTGCCAGGGTACAATGAGCAGTTCTTC.

This rearrangement joins TRBV5-5 to TRBJ1-2; a weak D match, TRBD1 (6 bases). Trimming took off 3 bases at V and 4 bases at J, with 13 bases between the two ends. The CDR3 length is 14 residues. Germline assignment: CDR1 SGHKS and CDR2 YYEKEE (reference sequence). CDR3 in amino acids: CASSSRTDSYGYTF. DNA for the CDR3: TGTGCCAGCAGCTCACGGACAGATTCCTATGGCTACACCTTC.

This clone has just a few counts. The chain combines TRBV3-1 (or the pseudogene TRBV3-2) with TRBJ2-7; D unresolved. V was cut by 0 bases and J by 2 bases, with 11 bases left in between. The CDR3 consists of 15 residues. The V gene's germline CDR1 is LGHDT and CDR2 YNNKEL (reference sequence). The chain's CDR3 is CASSQDPLVPYEQYF. The CDR3 DNA sequence: TGTGCCAGCAGCCAAGACCCACTCGTACCCTACGAGCAGTACTTC.

V gene TRBV7-3 combines with J gene TRBJ2-1, with 11 bases matching TRBD1. Germline loops: CDR1 SGHTA, CDR2 FQGTGA. The junction had 12 bases not matched to a gene; V was cut back by 5 bases and J by 9 bases. The CDR3 extends over 16 amino acids. CDR3 in amino acids: CASSTRGTGGIGEQFF. The CDR3 DNA follows: TGTGCCAGCAGCACCAGGGGGACAGGGGGGATCGGTGAGCAGTTCTTC.

V gene TRBV3-1 (or the pseudogene TRBV3-2) combines with J gene TRBJ1-4, with 8 bases matching TRBD1. The length of the CDR3 is 14 residues. The V gene end was trimmed by 4 bases and the J gene end by 7 bases; junction bases not matched to a gene: 5. Germline V lookup: CDR1 LGHDT, CDR2 YNNKEL (reference sequence). Here the CDR3 reads CASSPRGQGEKLFF. CDR3 DNA sequence: TGTGCCAGCAGCCCCCGAGGACAGGGTGAAAAACTGTTTTTT.

This clone was found once. This chain joins TRBV28 and TRBJ1-5, with 8 nucleotides matching TRBD1. J was trimmed by 3 bases and V by 8 bases; bases with no gene match: 3. Germline CDR1 MDHEN, CDR2 SYDVKM. The CDR3 length is 13 residues. The CDR3 loop reads CASQTGDNQPQHF. The CDR3 bases are TGTGCCAGCCAGACAGGGGACAATCAGCCCCAGCATTTT.

This clone was picked up a small number of times. The chain couples TRBV6-5 to TRBJ1-2, with D uncertain. The CDR3 loop spans 13 amino acids. Germline CDR1 and CDR2: MNHEY and SVGAGI. V lost 4 bases, J lost 4 bases, and 10 bases lay in between. The CDR3 region is CASSLTETYGYTF. The CDR3 bases are TGTGCCAGCAGTTTAACAGAGACCTATGGCTACACCTTC.

The gene calls are TRBV6-6 and TRBJ2-3; TRBD2 matches 8 bases. CDR1 and CDR2 (germline): MNHNY, SVGAGI (reference sequence). The CDR3 is 15 residues long. After removal of 5 bases from V and 2 bases from J, the junction contained 6 bases not matched to a gene. The chain's CDR3 is CASSPAGVPTDTQYF. CDR3 bases: TGTGCCAGCAGTCCAGCGGGAGTTCCCACAGATACGCAGTATTTT.

CDR3 sequence (DNA): TGCGCCAGCAGCTTGGGGAGCGCACAGGACCTTGGGGGGGAGCTGTTTTTT. Encoded protein: CASSLGSAQDLGGELFF. The chain carries TRBV5-1 and TRBJ2-2; D is perhaps TRBD1 (5 bases). CDR1 and CDR2 (germline): SGHRS, YFSETQ. Trimming stripped 0 bases from V and 8 bases from J, with 20 bases between. This CDR3 has 17 amino acids.

This CDR3 reads CASSLSQSPIYF. The CDR3 DNA reads as TGTGCCAGCAGCTTATCACAAAGTCCCATATATTTT. The J gene is TRBJ1-3, the V gene TRBV7-9; D gene uncertain. The CDR3 runs to 12 residues. Per the germline V gene, CDR1 is SEHNR and CDR2 is FQNEAQ (reference sequence). V lost 2 bases and J 11 bases, leaving 10 bases between the germline ends.

The chain has TRBV18 and TRBJ2-7, with D unresolved. This CDR3 has 16 residues. Deletions cut 2 bases from V and 0 bases from J, with 14 bases between. Germline assignment: CDR1 KGHSH and CDR2 LQKENI. As DNA, the CDR3 is TGTGCCAGCTCACCAGGAAGAGAACAGAACTCCTACGAGCAGTACTTC. Translation gives CASSPGREQNSYEQYF.

V and J are TRBV2 and TRBJ2-5, with 7 bases lining up with TRBD2. Germline-derived CDR1 and CDR2 are SNHLY and FYNNEI. After removal of 1 base from V and 3 bases from J, the junction contained 11 bases not matched to a gene. This CDR3 spans 17 amino acids. CDR3 sequence (DNA): TGTGCCAGCAGTGAAGGAAGTAGCGGGCTAGGGAAAGAGACCCAGTACTTC. It encodes CASSEGSSGLGKETQYF.

This chain uses TRBV12-3 or TRBV12-4 with TRBJ1-6, with D hard to call. The length of the CDR3 is 13 residues. The V end lost 10 bases, the J end lost 7 bases, and 14 bases lay between the germline ends. The CDR3 region has the DNA TGTGCCACCAACCGGGGTGGGAATTCACCCCTCCACTTT. Its translation: CATNRGGNSPLHF.

This sequence joins TRBV15 and TRBJ2-6, with D perhaps TRBD1 (5 bases). Germline loops: CDR1 LNHNV, CDR2 YYDKDF (reference sequence). The CDR3 consists of 15 residues. V was trimmed by 3 bases and J by 2 bases, leaving 8 bases between them. CDR3 in amino acids: CATSSTGTGANVLTF. CDR3 coding DNA: TGTGCCACCAGCAGCACAGGTACTGGGGCCAACGTCCTGACTTTC. The full variable domain, in which reference TRBV15 and TRBJ2-6 provide the parts outside the CDR3, is DAMVIQNPRYQVTQFGKPVTLSCSQTLNHNVMYWYQQKSSQAPKLLFHYYDKDFNNEADTPDNFQSRRPNTSFCFLDIRSPGLGDTAMYLCATSSTGTGANVLTFGAGSRLTVL.

This chain connects TRBV5-1 to TRBJ2-1; TRBD1 aligns across 7 bases. This CDR3 is 14 amino acids long. Germline V gene lookup returns CDR1 SGHRS and CDR2 YFSETQ. With 4 bases clipped from V and 9 bases from J, the junction kept 10 bases outside the gene matches. CDR3 nucleotides: TGCGCCAGCAGCCTAAATCAGGGGGTGGGTGAGCAGTTCTTC. Translation gives CASSLNQGVGEQFF.

The rearrangement uses TRBV7-8 and TRBJ1-1; TRBD1 matches at 7 bases. Germline CDR1 reads SGHVS; CDR2 reads FQNEAQ. V lost 1 base, J lost 5 bases, and 7 bases stayed unmatched. The CDR3 sequence is 15 residues long. The CDR3 here is CASSLVSGGGTEAFF. The DNA of the CDR3 is TGTGCCAGCAGCTTAGTCTCAGGGGGAGGAACTGAAGCTTTCTTT.

J is TRBJ1-2 and V is TRBV18; D is possibly TRBD1 (5 bases). Germline V CDR1 and CDR2: KGHSH, LQKENI. The V end was cut by 2 bases, the J end by 2 bases, with 12 bases between. The CDR3 extends over 15 amino acids. CDR3 in amino acids: CASSPIVAGNYGYTF. In DNA, the CDR3 is TGTGCCAGCTCACCAATCGTGGCAGGGAACTATGGCTACACCTTC.

As concerns this clone: Other DNA sequences in the same sample also yield this CDR3. The V and J genes are TRBV5-1 and TRBJ2-2; a possible D gene is TRBD1 (5 bases). CDR1 and CDR2 from the germline V gene are SGHRS and YFSETQ. This CDR3 has 16 amino acids. The germline V and J ends were trimmed by 1 base and 0 bases, with 10 bases remaining between them. CDR3 sequence reads: CASSLRAGSNTGELFF. In nucleotides, the CDR3 is TGCGCCAGCAGCTTGCGCGCAGGGTCGAACACCGGGGAGCTGTTTTTT.

V is TRBV19 and J is TRBJ2-7, with D maybe TRBD1 (6 bases). The ends were cut back, 4 bases at V and 1 base at J, with 14 bases in the middle. The CDR3 has 15 amino acids. Germline V gene lookup returns CDR1 LNHDA and CDR2 SQIVND (reference sequence). The CDR3 region has the DNA TGTGCCAGTAGTAACGACAGGCTCCAATCCTACGAGCAGTACTTC. Translating gives CASSNDRLQSYEQYF.